These T cell receptor beta chains were read from a single sample in a study of human T cells and chemical hapten exposure. TCRdb used MiXCR to reprocess the RACE reads, holding one entry per CDR3 protein. The sample includes fewer than 100,000 distinct CDR3 sequences, around an eighth of them seen just once. Specimen: whole blood, collected in connection with sensitization to the hapten diphenylcyclopropenone (DPC). Source of these receptors: a woman aged 40 to 50 with alopecia areata. Some clones in this sample may be carry-over from other donors' samples. CDR3s include the opening cysteine and the closing phenylalanine or tryptophan. A D gene is named only where the DNA matches it firmly. Clone size is stated in some rows and not others, as once, few, many or a class when expanded.

V gene,J gene,D gene,clone size,CDR3 DNA,CDR3 protein
TRBV7-3,TRBJ2-3,TRBD2,NA,TGTGCCAGCAGCTTATTAGCTAGCGGGAGGGGTGAGGATACGCAGTATTTT,CASSLLASGRGEDTQYF
TRBV2,TRBJ2-7,NA,few,TGTGCCAGCAGTAGTACAGACCCTGGCGAGCAGTACTTC,CASSSTDPGEQYF
TRBV29-1,TRBJ1-2,TRBD1,many,TGCAGCGTTGAATCGCGCAGGGGGCAAGGCTACACCTTC,CSVESRRGQGYTF
TRBV7-9,TRBJ1-2,NA,many,TGTGCCAGCAGCTTAGTAGTCAGGGGTAACTATGGCTACACCTTC,CASSLVVRGNYGYTF
TRBV10-2,TRBJ1-1,NA,many,TGCGCCAGCAGTGAGCCCTCGACCACTGAAGCTTTCTTT,CASSEPSTTEAFF
TRBV5-1,TRBJ2-3,NA,NA,TGCGCCAGCAGCTTGGACGGGAGTAGGACAGATACGCAGTATTTT,CASSLDGSRTDTQYF
TRBV6-5,TRBJ2-7,TRBD1,NA,TGTGCCAGCAGAACCTGGACAGGGATTAAATCCTACGAGCAGTACTTC,CASRTWTGIKSYEQYF
TRBV6-2/TRBV6-3,TRBJ1-6,NA,many,TGTGCCAGCAGTCTGATCCAGGCACGAAATTCACCCCTCCACTTT,CASSLIQARNSPLHF
TRBV28,TRBJ2-5,NA,NA,TGTGCCAGCAGTCCGAGCAGACAGGCCCACCAAGAGACCCAGTACTTC,CASSPSRQAHQETQYF
TRBV29-1,TRBJ2-3,TRBD2,NA,TGCAGCGTGGGACTAGCGGTCACAGATACGCAGTATTTT,CSVGLAVTDTQYF
TRBV20-1,TRBJ2-7,TRBD1,NA,TGCAGTGCCCCCTCGGGACAGGGGGCTTACGAGCAGTACTTC,CSAPSGQGAYEQYF
TRBV3-1,TRBJ1-2,NA,many,TGTGCCAGCAGCCAAGAGGGGGGCTATGGCTACACCTTC,CASSQEGGYGYTF
TRBV3-1,TRBJ1-2,NA,few,TGTGCCAGCAGCCAAGGGACAGTCCCTAACTATGGCTACACCTTC,CASSQGTVPNYGYTF
TRBV23-1,TRBJ2-7,NA,few,TGCGCCAGCAGTCAATCGCCGGACTATCGCTCCGACTACGAGCAGTACTTC,CASSQSPDYRSDYEQYF
TRBV5-1,TRBJ2-3,NA,NA,TGCGCCAGCAGCCCAGACCCTGGACTCAACACAGATACGCAGTATTTT,CASSPDPGLNTDTQYF
TRBV7-9,TRBJ1-6,NA,NA,TGTGCCAGCAGCTTAGAACAGAGAAATTCACCCCTCCACTTT,CASSLEQRNSPLHF
TRBV2,TRBJ2-5,NA,few,TGTGCCAGCAGTGTAGGGAACCAAGAGGAGACCCAGTACTTC,CASSVGNQEETQYF
TRBV5-1,TRBJ2-5,TRBD2,many,TGCGCCAGCAGCCCCTTAGCGGGGTACCTGCAAGAGACCCAGTACTTC,CASSPLAGYLQETQYF